One and the same sample provided the 20 T cell receptor beta chains below, sequenced in a study of blood T cell repertoires in COVID-19. Sequencing was performed with immunoSEQ multiplex PCR; in TCRdb, only in-frame clones are kept and a portion is missing. The sample consists of around 88,000 clones, 65% to 85% of them appearing once. Sequencing input: peripheral blood. The receptors here all came from a man in his sixties with acute or convalescent COVID-19.

The CDR3 spells CASSQGLPGELFF. The DNA of the CDR3 is TGTGCCAGCAGCCAGGGGCTGCCCGGGGAGCTGTTTTTT. The chain carries TRBV7-9 and TRBJ2-2, with D possibly TRBD1 on 6 matching bases. The V and J ends lost 5 bases and 6 bases respectively, with 10 bases between them. CDR3 length equals 13 residues. Germline CDR1 reads SEHNR; CDR2 reads FQNEAQ (reference sequence).

A remark on this clone: Other DNA sequences of this sample code for an identical CDR3. The V gene is TRBV7-2, the J gene TRBJ1-1; D remains unclear. The CDR3 is 14 amino acids. V was pared by 5 bases and J by 3 bases, with 13 bases between. CDR1 and CDR2 (germline): SGHTA, FQGNSA. CDR3 DNA sequence: TGTGCCAGCAGCAGAGACCGGGGTGACACTGAAGCTTTCTTT. Its protein is CASSRDRGDTEAFF.

V is TRBV5-4 and J is TRBJ2-7, with 7 bases fitting TRBD1. V shed 3 bases, J shed 2 bases, and the junction held 8 bases outside the gene matches. The germline V gene has CDR1 SGHNT and CDR2 YYREEE (reference sequence). CDR3 length: 15 amino acids. The CDR3 nucleotides read TGTGCCAGCAGCTCCCGGGACAGACAGACCTACGAGCAGTACTTC. It is translated as CASSSRDRQTYEQYF.

This clone showed up just a few times. This chain connects TRBV6-2 or TRBV6-3 to TRBJ2-4; possibly TRBD2 for D (5 bases). CDR1 is MNHEY, CDR2 SVGEGT, per germline. This CDR3 is built from 14 residues. Trimming removed 5 bases from V and 6 bases from J, with 14 bases in between. CDR3 protein: CASSPLGLINIQYF. For the CDR3, the DNA is TGTGCCAGCAGTCCGCTCGGACTGATAAACATTCAGTACTTC.

This chain joins TRBV6-2 or TRBV6-3 and TRBJ1-2; TRBD1 agrees at 7 bases. J lost 4 bases, V lost 4 bases, and 9 bases had no gene match. The germline CDR1 and CDR2 sequences are MNHEY and SVGEGT. The CDR3 is made up of 15 amino acids. The CDR3 spells CASSWRQGTLYGYTF. CDR3 coding DNA: TGTGCCAGCAGTTGGAGACAGGGAACTCTCTATGGCTACACCTTC.

Only one count was recorded for this clone. This rearrangement joins TRBV9 to TRBJ1-1; tentatively, D is TRBD1 (5 bases). Trimming pared 2 bases from V and 5 bases from J, leaving 16 bases between. Germline assignment: CDR1 SGDLS and CDR2 YYNGEE. There are 15 residues in the CDR3. CDR3 region: CASSVGRGWDTEAFF. In DNA, the CDR3 is TGTGCCAGCAGCGTCGGGAGGGGATGGGATACTGAAGCTTTCTTT.

The CDR3 DNA is TGTGCCAGCAGCCAGGCAAACCCGAACTATGGCTACACCTTC. Its translation is CASSQANPNYGYTF. The chain joins TRBV3-1 (or the pseudogene TRBV3-2) to TRBJ1-2, with D unresolved. The CDR3 covers 14 residues. Trimming took off 3 bases at V and 2 bases at J, with 10 bases between the two ends. Germline CDR1 and CDR2: LGHDT and YNNKEL (reference sequence).

V usage is TRBV18 and J usage is TRBJ2-5; no firm D call. CDR3 size: 15 residues. Between the trimmed V and J ends, which lost 1 base and 5 bases, there was a span of 14 bases. Germline V lookup: CDR1 KGHSH, CDR2 LQKENI. The CDR3 reads CASSPQLLSGETQYF. The CDR3 DNA is TGTGCCAGCTCACCACAGCTCCTCTCCGGGGAGACCCAGTACTTC. Full variable domain (missing parts from reference TRBV18 and TRBJ2-5): NAGVMQNPRHLVRRRGQEARLRCSPMKGHSHVYWYRQLPEEGLKFMVYLQKENIIDESGMPKERFSAEFPKEGPSILRIQQVVRGDSAAYFCASSPQLLSGETQYFGPGTRLLVL.

The chain is built from TRBV2 and TRBJ1-1; TRBD1 is a possible D gene (6 bases). The CDR3 has 15 amino acids. V gave up 6 bases and J gave up 0 bases, with 14 bases separating them. Germline loops: CDR1 SNHLY, CDR2 FYNNEI. CDR3: CASRKDRTMNTEAFF. CDR3 in DNA: TGTGCCAGCAGGAAGGACAGAACTATGAACACTGAAGCTTTCTTT. The full variable domain, completed using reference TRBV2 and TRBJ1-1, is EPEVTQTPSHQVTQMGQEVILRCVPISNHLYFYWYRQILGQKVEFLVSFYNNEISEKSEIFDDQFSVERPDGSNFTLKIRSTKLEDSAMYFCASRKDRTMNTEAFFGQGTRLTVV.

This clone was seen a handful of times. This rearrangement joins TRBV28 to TRBJ1-6, with 11 bases that match TRBD1. V was clipped by 4 bases and J by 14 bases; unmatched bases: 25. Germline V gives CDR1 MDHEN, CDR2 SYDVKM. There are 20 residues in the CDR3. CDR3 region: CASSSHTPGQGDSFGVSLHF. The CDR3 nucleotides are TGTGCCAGCAGTTCCCATACTCCGGGACAGGGGGATAGCTTTGGGGTGTCCCTCCACTTT.

V and J are TRBV2 and TRBJ2-7; TRBD1 matches 10 bases. Germline CDR1 and CDR2: SNHLY and FYNNEI. This CDR3 spans 17 amino acids. V was clipped by 5 bases and J by 2 bases; unmatched bases: 12. The CDR3 loop is CASSPRKDRGQTYEQYF. As DNA, the CDR3 is TGTGCCAGCAGTCCGAGAAAAGACAGGGGGCAAACCTACGAGCAGTACTTC.

The V gene is TRBV18, the J gene TRBJ2-1; 10 nucleotides match TRBD1. CDR1 is KGHSH and CDR2 is LQKENI in the germline V gene. The junction had 7 bases not matched to a gene; V was cut back by 4 bases and J by 4 bases. The length of the CDR3 is 16 residues. The CDR3 region is CASSLRGQGIYNEQFF. The CDR3 nucleotides read TGTGCCAGCTCACTTCGGGGACAGGGGATTTACAATGAGCAGTTCTTC.

The chain uses TRBV15 and TRBJ2-3; D not certain. The CDR3 is 16 amino acids. Germline CDR1 LNHNV, CDR2 YYDKDF (reference sequence). Between the trimmed V and J ends, which lost 2 bases and 0 bases, there was a span of 12 bases. CDR3 residues: CATSRPSAASTDTQYF. Here the CDR3 DNA reads TGTGCCACCAGCAGACCCTCGGCGGCCAGCACAGATACGCAGTATTTT.

Ten or more counts support this clone. J is TRBJ1-5 and V is TRBV24-1, with D unclear. The CDR3 totals 14 residues. Trimming took off 3 bases at V and 4 bases at J, with 9 bases between the two ends. CDR1 and CDR2 from the germline V gene are KGHDR and SFDVKD. CDR3 nucleotide sequence: TGTGCCACCAGTGATACTACCCGAAATCAGCCCCAGCATTTT. Its protein product is CATSDTTRNQPQHF.

The CDR3 is CASSEASRVWSGNTIYF. Written as DNA, the CDR3 is TGTGCCAGCAGTGAAGCTTCCAGGGTTTGGTCTGGAAACACCATATATTTT. V is TRBV6-1 and J is TRBJ1-3, with a possible D match to TRBD1 (5 bases). The length of the CDR3 is 17 residues. V lost 0 bases and J lost 1, with 13 bases in between. Germline CDR1 is MNHNS and CDR2 is SASEGT.

A remark on this clone: This sample includes further DNA sequences coding for the same CDR3. This chain joins TRBV10-3 and TRBJ2-6; D is unclear. The length of the CDR3 is 14 residues. Trimming cost V 3 bases and J 1 base, with 4 bases left between them. Germline V gene lookup returns CDR1 ENHRY and CDR2 SYGVKD. CDR3 amino acids: CAISDSSGANVLTF. The DNA for the CDR3 is TGTGCCATCAGTGACAGTTCTGGGGCCAACGTCCTGACTTTC.

This chain connects TRBV5-4 to TRBJ2-1; 10 bases are shared with TRBD1. V dropped 3 bases and J dropped 5; count of bases not matched to a gene: 5. The CDR3 spans 15 residues. Germline V gives CDR1 SGHNT, CDR2 YYREEE (reference sequence). In nucleotides, the CDR3 is TGTGCCAGCAGCTCTGGACAGGGGGGTAACAATGAGCAGTTCTTC. Translating it yields CASSSGQGGNNEQFF. Full variable domain (missing parts from reference TRBV5-4 and TRBJ2-1): ETGVTQSPTHLIKTRGQQVTLRCSSQSGHNTVSWYQQALGQGPQFIFQYYREEENGRGNFPPRFSGLQFPNYSSELNVNALELDDSALYLCASSSGQGGNNEQFFGPGTRLTVL.

J is TRBJ1-1 and V is TRBV19; 9 bases map to TRBD1. The CDR3 runs to 16 residues. V lost 6 bases to trimming and J lost 0 bases; unmatched junction nucleotides: 8. Per germline, CDR1 LNHDA and CDR2 SQIVND (reference sequence). In nucleotides, the CDR3 is TGTGCCAGTAGGAGGGACAGGGAGGAAATGAACACTGAAGCTTTCTTT. As protein: CASRRDREEMNTEAFF.

The chain carries TRBV11-2 and TRBJ2-1; TRBD1 matches at 10 bases. Germline values: CDR1 SGHAT, CDR2 FQNNGV. V was pared by 2 bases and J by 7 bases, with 5 bases of the junction left unmatched. This CDR3 is 15 amino acids long. The CDR3 DNA is TGTGCCAGCAGCTTATGGACAGGGGGACGGAATGAGCAGTTCTTC. Its protein product is CASSLWTGGRNEQFF.

The V call is TRBV5-1, the J call TRBJ2-1; the D gene is possibly TRBD2 (7 bases). Germline CDR1 SGHRS, CDR2 YFSETQ. This CDR3 spans 16 amino acids. V dropped 5 bases and J dropped 5 bases, with 20 bases sitting between them. CDR3 protein: CASRPVVGGGNNEQFF. CDR3 in DNA: TGCGCCAGCAGGCCCGTGGTGGGAGGGGGAAACAATGAGCAGTTCTTC.